This entry describes one T cell receptor (beta chain). Its antigen target is currently unknown. No qualities accompany the bases; no much larger clone lies one base away. The protocol used for the library was PCR. Instrument on record: Illumina HiSeq 2500. TCR libraries were prepared with molecular barcoding, using unique molecular identifiers to normalize TCRbeta repertoire quantification. Through fastp at Q25 and MiXCR, TCRdb rebuilt clones from the public reads, retaining in-frame beta chains. Rows with a matching CDR3 protein are joined into one entry that keeps the most common DNA and genes. In all, the sample holds about 78,000 distinct CDR3 sequences, and over 12% of those were seen once. The ten largest make up 27% of the sample. Taken with the paper, the label for treatment or condition translates to: allogeneic hematopoietic cell transplantation with graft depleted of TCRalphabeta T cells and CD19 B cells. TCRalphabeta/CD19-depleted allogeneic hematopoietic cell grafts were given to the transplant recipients, all of whom were children.

This sample is part of a study of T-cell reconstitution after alpha-beta-depleted transplantation in children (dated by TCRdb to 2016 to 2017). Background for the entire study: T-cell immune reconstitution after TCRalphabeta/CD19-depleted allogeneic hematopoietic cell transplantation in children was quantitatively tracked in the study by means of TCR repertoire profiling.

The study at large found these results: Over subsequent months, a decline in hyperexpanded clone frequencies was noted, and after one year, T-cell counts and TCRbeta diversity were mostly ascribed to newly produced T cells. About two months after transplant, the apparently early recovery of alphabetaT-cell counts reportedly depended on just several hundred clones that had expanded rapidly and came from non-depleted graft cells. In some patients, the high TCRbeta diversity seen at day 60 was put down to recipient T cells and intrathymic progenitors that had survived conditioning.

The sequence derives from a male patient between 2 and 15 years old who had a stem cell transplant for acute lymphoblastic leukemia, so the T cells may come from the graft donor. The input for sequencing was PBMCs, mostly from graft donor cells, taken 180 days after TCRalphabeta/CD19-depleted stem cell transplant.

The CDR3 protein is CASSLTGVYNEQFF. The DNA sequence reads TGTGCCAGCAGTTTGACGGGAGTATACAATGAGCAGTTCTTC. The chain is assembled from TRBV12-3 or TRBV12-4 and TRBJ2-1, and possibly TRBD2, on 6 matching bases. From cysteine to phenylalanine, the CDR3 is 14 amino acids long. The DNA shown is the 42-base CDR3, in frame from base 1. Trimming removed 3 bases from V and 4 bases from J, leaving 10 bases between the germline ends.